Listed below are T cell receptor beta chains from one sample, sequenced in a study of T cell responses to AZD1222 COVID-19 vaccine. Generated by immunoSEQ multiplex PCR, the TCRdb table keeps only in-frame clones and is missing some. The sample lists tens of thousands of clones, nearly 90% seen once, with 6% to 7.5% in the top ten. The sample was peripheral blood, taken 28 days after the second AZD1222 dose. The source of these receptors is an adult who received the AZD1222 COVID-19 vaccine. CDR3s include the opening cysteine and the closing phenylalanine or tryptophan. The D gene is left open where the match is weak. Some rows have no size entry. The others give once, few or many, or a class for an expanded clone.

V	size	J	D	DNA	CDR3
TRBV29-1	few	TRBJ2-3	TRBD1	TGCAGCGCCGGGACAGGGGATTCAAATACGCAGTATTTT	CSAGTGDSNTQYF
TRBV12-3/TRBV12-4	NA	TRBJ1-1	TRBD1	TGTGCCAGTTCACAGGGGTGGAACACTGAAGCTTTCTTT	CASSQGWNTEAFF
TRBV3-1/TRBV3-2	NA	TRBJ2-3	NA	TGTGCCAGCAGCCAAAGTGGTCAGGGTAGGACAGATACGCAGTATTTT	CASSQSGQGRTDTQYF
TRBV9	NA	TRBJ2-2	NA	TGTGCCAGCAGGCTAGCGCAATCAGGCGGAGAGCTGTTTTTT	CASRLAQSGGELFF
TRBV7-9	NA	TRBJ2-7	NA	TGTGCCAGCAGCACCGACAGTATCCAGCAGTACTTC	CASSTDSIQQYF
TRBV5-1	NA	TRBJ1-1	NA	TGCGCCAGCATCGGAGCGGGGCCAAAGGACACTGAAGCTTTCTTT	CASIGAGPKDTEAFF
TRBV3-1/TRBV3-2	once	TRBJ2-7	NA	TGTGCCAGCAGCCGAAATCTACAGGTTTCCTACGAGCAGTACTTC	CASSRNLQVSYEQYF
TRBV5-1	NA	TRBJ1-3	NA	TGCGCCAGCAGCCCCCGGGGCGCAGGGTTTGGAAACACCATATATTTT	CASSPRGAGFGNTIYF
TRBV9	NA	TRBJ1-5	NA	TGTGCCAGCAGCGTAGAGGGGAGAGGCAATCAGCCCCAGCATTTT	CASSVEGRGNQPQHF
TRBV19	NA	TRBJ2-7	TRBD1	TGTGCCACCAAAGAGGGGGCGATGCACGAGCAGTACTTC	CATKEGAMHEQYF
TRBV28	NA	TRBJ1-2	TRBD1	TGTGCCAGCAGTGACAGGGGAGAGTACTATGGCTACACCTTC	CASSDRGEYYGYTF
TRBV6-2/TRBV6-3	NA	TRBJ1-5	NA	TGTGCCAGCAGTTACGACGGGGGTCAGCCCCAGCATTTT	CASSYDGGQPQHF
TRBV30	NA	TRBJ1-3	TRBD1	TGTGCCTGGAGTCGGGAGGGGGCGACCGGAAACACCATATATTTT	CAWSREGATGNTIYF
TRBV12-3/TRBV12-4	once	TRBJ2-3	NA	TGTGCCAGCAGTCTTAGGGCCGGAGATACGCAGTATTTT	CASSLRAGDTQYF
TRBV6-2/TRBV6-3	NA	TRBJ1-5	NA	TGTGCCAGCAGTCTCCCAGGGACCCTAAGGCCCCAGCATTTT	CASSLPGTLRPQHF
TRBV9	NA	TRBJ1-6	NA	TGTGCCAGCAGCGTAAGCCAGGGGACAAATTCACCCCTCCACTTT	CASSVSQGTNSPLHF
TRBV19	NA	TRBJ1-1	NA	TGTGCCAGTAGGCCGCCGGCGGGGGCTAGTGAAGCTTTCTTT	CASRPPAGASEAFF
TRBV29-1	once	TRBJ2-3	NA	TGCAGCGTTGAACCTACGAGACTCCAGACAGATACGCAGTATTTT	CSVEPTRLQTDTQYF
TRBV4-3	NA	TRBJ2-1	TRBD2	TGCGCCAGCAGCCACCCCGGGACTAGCGGTAACAATGAGCAGTTCTTC	CASSHPGTSGNNEQFF
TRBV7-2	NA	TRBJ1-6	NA	TGTGCCAGCAGCTTACAGGGGCACAATTCACCCCTCCACTTT	CASSLQGHNSPLHF
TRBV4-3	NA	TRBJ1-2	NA	TGCGCCAGCAGCCAAGAGGGGGTTCGGTATGGCTACACCTTC	CASSQEGVRYGYTF
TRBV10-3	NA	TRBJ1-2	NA	TGTGCCATCAGTCTCCTAAATGCTGACTATGGCTACACCTTC	CAISLLNADYGYTF
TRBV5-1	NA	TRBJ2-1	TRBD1	TGCGCCAGCAGCTTGGGGACAGGTTTCCACAATGAGCAGTTCTTC	CASSLGTGFHNEQFF
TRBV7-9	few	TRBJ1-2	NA	TGTGCCAGCAGCTTACTCAGGGGTGGTATGGATGGCTACACCTTC	CASSLLRGGMDGYTF
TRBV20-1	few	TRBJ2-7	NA	TGCAGTGCTCCCCGGGGGCGCGAGCAGTACTTC	CSAPRGREQYF
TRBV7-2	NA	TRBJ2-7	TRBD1	TGTGCCAGCAGCTTCCGGGACAGGACCTACGAGCAGTACTTC	CASSFRDRTYEQYF
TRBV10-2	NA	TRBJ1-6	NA	TGCGCCAGCGGGGAGGGGAGGAATTCACCCCTCCACTTT	CASGEGRNSPLHF
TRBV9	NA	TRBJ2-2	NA	TGTGCCAGCAGCGTTCAAGGGTGGAACACCGGGGAGCTGTTTTTT	CASSVQGWNTGELFF
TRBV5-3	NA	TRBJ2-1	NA	TGTGCCAGAAGCTTGGGACTGGCTTTTTATGAGCAGTTCTTC	CARSLGLAFYEQFF
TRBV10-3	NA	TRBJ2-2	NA	TGTGCCATCAGTTCGGAGGGCAACGGGGAGCTGTTTTTT	CAISSEGNGELFF
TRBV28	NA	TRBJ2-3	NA	TGTGCCAGCAGTAGGACCCTTAGCACAGATACGCAGTATTTT	CASSRTLSTDTQYF
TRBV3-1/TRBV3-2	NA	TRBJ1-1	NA	TGTGCCAGCAGCCAAGATTGGCGGGGGAACACTGAAGCTTTCTTT	CASSQDWRGNTEAFF
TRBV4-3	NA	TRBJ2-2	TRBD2	TGCGCCAGCGGGGAACCGGGACTAGAGGACACCGGGGAGCTGTTTTTT	CASGEPGLEDTGELFF
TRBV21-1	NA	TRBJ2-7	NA	TGTGCCAGCAGCAAAACCCCGACAGGGGCGGGTTACGAGCAGTACTTC	CASSKTPTGAGYEQYF
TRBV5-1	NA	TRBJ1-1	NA	TGCGCCAGCAGCGTGATCCAGAACACTGAAGCTTTCTTT	CASSVIQNTEAFF
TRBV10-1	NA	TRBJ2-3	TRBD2	TGCGCCAGCAGTGATCAGGGACTAGCGGAGCGCGATACGCAGTATTTT	CASSDQGLAERDTQYF
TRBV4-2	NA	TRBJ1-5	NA	TGTGCCAGCAGCCAACAGGCCGGGATTAGCAATCAGCCCCAGCATTTT	CASSQQAGISNQPQHF
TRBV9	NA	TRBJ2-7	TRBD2	TGTGCCAGCAGCGTAGGGCTAGCGGGGGCCTCCTACGAGCAGTACTTC	CASSVGLAGASYEQYF
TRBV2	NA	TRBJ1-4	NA	TGTGCCAGCAGTGGGGACGTACCTCTAATTAATGAAAAACTGTTTTTT	CASSGDVPLINEKLFF
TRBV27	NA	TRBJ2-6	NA	TGTGCCAGCAGTGGGAGTAGGTCTGGGGCCAACGTCCTGACTTTC	CASSGSRSGANVLTF
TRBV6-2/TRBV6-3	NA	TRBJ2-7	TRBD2	TGTGCCAGCAGTTACAGCGGGACCTCCTACGAGCAGTACTTC	CASSYSGTSYEQYF
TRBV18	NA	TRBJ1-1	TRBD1	TGTGCCAGCTCACCACCCGGGACAGGGTTGAACACTGAAGCTTTCTTT	CASSPPGTGLNTEAFF
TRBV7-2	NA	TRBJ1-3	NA	TGTGCCAGCACCCTTGGGGGTGTAGGTGGAAACACCATATATTTT	CASTLGGVGGNTIYF
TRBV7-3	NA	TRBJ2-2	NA	TGTGCCAGCAGCCCCTTTCAGGGTAGGAGATCCGGGGAGCTGTTTTTT	CASSPFQGRRSGELFF
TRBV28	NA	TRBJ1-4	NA	TGTGCCAGCAGTTGGGAACAGCCTAATGAAAAACTGTTTTTT	CASSWEQPNEKLFF